The rows below give T cell receptor beta chains drawn from one sample of a study of blood T cells in healthy people across ages. TCRdb reprocessed the 5' RACE reads via MiXCR and lists one record per CDR3 protein. The sample carries about 1.4 million distinct CDR3 sequences, 59% recorded once. Source material: blood. These receptors all come from a man aged 18 to 29 in good health. Each CDR3 is given with its conserved first and last residue. The D gene is left open where the match is weak. Part of the rows lack a size; the others show once, few, many or a class for expanded clones.

clone_size	v_call	d_call	j_call	cdr3_aa	cdr3_nt
.	TRBV4-3	.	TRBJ1-1	CASSQGGGGNTEAFF	TGCGCCAGCAGCCAAGGTGGCGGGGGGAACACTGAAGCTTTCTTT
.	TRBV6-2/TRBV6-3	.	TRBJ1-6	CATGELDSPLHF	TGTGCCACAGGGGAACTTGATTCACCCCTCCACTTT
.	TRBV27	.	TRBJ1-6	CASKVGDGNSPLHF	TGTGCCAGCAAAGTCGGGGACGGTAATTCACCCCTCCACTTT
.	TRBV5-1	TRBD2	TRBJ2-1	CASSLEEGTSGPLDEQFF	TGCGCCAGCAGCTTGGAAGAAGGGACTAGCGGACCGTTGGATGAGCAGTTCTTC
.	TRBV20-1	.	TRBJ2-6	CSARSGAGANVLTF	TGCAGTGCCCGCTCAGGGGCTGGGGCCAACGTCCTGACTTTC
.	TRBV27	.	TRBJ1-2	CASSQLTPNYGYTF	TGTGCCAGCAGTCAACTAACACCAAACTATGGCTACACCTTC
few	TRBV29-1	.	TRBJ2-1	CSVESRGLPYNEQFF	TGCAGCGTTGAAAGCAGGGGTCTACCCTACAATGAGCAGTTCTTC
.	TRBV20-1	.	TRBJ2-5	CSARDRAAVRETQYF	TGCAGTGCTAGAGATAGGGCGGCAGTTCGGGAGACCCAGTACTTC
.	TRBV7-9	TRBD1	TRBJ2-3	CASSPGQDTDTQYF	TGTGCCAGCAGCCCCGGACAGGACACAGATACGCAGTATTTT
few	TRBV7-9	.	TRBJ2-1	CASSPRVGEQFF	TGTGCCAGCAGCCCCCGGGTGGGCGAGCAGTTCTTC
.	TRBV6-2/TRBV6-3	.	TRBJ2-5	CASSYPAFQETQYF	TGTGCCAGCAGTTACCCAGCCTTCCAAGAGACCCAGTACTTC
.	TRBV11-2	TRBD2	TRBJ2-3	CASSSTWGGGTDTQYF	TGTGCCAGCAGCTCGACGTGGGGGGGTGGCACAGATACGCAGTATTTT